This passage covers 30 T cell receptor beta chains from one sample sequenced in a study of regulatory T cells in long-lasting Graves disease. Noted time point: newly diagnosed GD, antithyroid drugs for less than 3 months. Isolated PBMC RNA provided the starting material for the TCR library. Combining iRepertoire HTBI primers with Arm-PCR of CDR3 regions, the authors built TCR beta libraries. TCRdb itself ran the multiplex PCR reads through MiXCR, one entry per CDR3 protein. The sample shows approximately 470,000 distinct CDR3 sequences, roughly 16% of them seen only once. The same data also went into a second study, on T cells in Graves' hyperthyroidism and ophthalmopathy.

The specimen comprised peripheral blood mononuclear cells (PBMCs), sampled at new diagnosis, from a patient treated with antithyroid drugs. Receptor source: a middle-aged man with Graves disease.

This clonotype was detected ten times or more. The chain has TRBV12-3 or TRBV12-4 and TRBJ2-7; 9 nucleotides line up with TRBD1. The CDR3 loop spans 15 amino acids. The trim removed 6 bases at V and 1 base at J, leaving 7 bases unmatched. DNA for the CDR3: TGTGCCAGCAGGCTCGGGACAGGGATATCCTACGAGCAGTACTTC. It encodes CASRLGTGISYEQYF.

This clonotype was observed at least ten times. The V call is TRBV27, the J call TRBJ2-7; D is tentatively TRBD1 or TRBD2 (5 bases each). Trimming removed 0 bases from V and 4 bases from J, with 7 bases in between. The CDR3 covers 13 residues. Germline CDR1 and CDR2: MNHEY and SMNVEV (reference sequence). CDR3: CASSLSGEYEQYF. The CDR3, as DNA: TGTGCCAGCAGTTTATCGGGGGAGTACGAGCAGTACTTC.

This clonotype was seen a handful of times. This rearrangement joins TRBV4-2 to TRBJ2-7, with D possibly being TRBD1 (5 bases). The germline gives CDR1 LGHNA, CDR2 YNFKEQ. CDR3 size: 14 residues. Trimming removed 0 bases at V and 3 bases at J, with 9 bases between. The CDR3 region is CASSQDGGHYEQYF. The CDR3 nucleotides are TGTGCCAGCAGCCAAGATGGTGGACACTACGAGCAGTACTTC.

The sample holds many counts of this clonotype. This chain joins TRBV2 and TRBJ1-3; a possible D gene is TRBD1 (5 bases). V shed 5 bases and J shed 0 bases, with 17 bases lying between them. Germline CDR1 SNHLY, CDR2 FYNNEI. The length of the CDR3 is 17 residues. The CDR3 DNA reads as TGTGCCAGCAGTTATTCGCGACAGATACACTCTGGAAACACCATATATTTT. It translates to CASSYSRQIHSGNTIYF.

About this clonotype itself: A much larger clonotype is one base distant, so this may be a read error. This rearrangement joins TRBV20-1 to TRBJ2-1; 11 positions match TRBD2. The J segment lost 8 bases and the V segment lost 1 base, leaving 1 base of the junction unmatched. This CDR3 is 13 amino acids long. CDR1 is DFQATT, CDR2 SNEGSKA, per germline (reference sequence). CDR3 DNA sequence: TGCAGTGCTAGAGCACTAGCGGGAGATGAGCAGTTCTTC. Residues: CSARALAGDEQFF.

This clonotype has at least ten counts. The chain uses TRBV2 and TRBJ1-2; possibly TRBD1 for D (5 bases). Per germline, CDR1 SNHLY and CDR2 FYNNEI. The CDR3 spans 13 residues. V was trimmed by 9 bases and J by 3 bases, leaving 14 bases between them. DNA of the CDR3: TGTGCCAGTAAAGCGACAGAATACTATGGCTACACCTTC. Protein: CASKATEYYGYTF.

This clonotype was recorded many times. This chain connects TRBV28 to TRBJ1-5, with 8 bases aligning to TRBD1. J gave up 5 bases and V 1 base, and 7 bases lay outside the gene matches. Germline assignment: CDR1 MDHEN and CDR2 SYDVKM. The CDR3 length is 16 residues. CDR3: CASSLYGAGGHQPQHF. In DNA form, the CDR3 reads TGTGCCAGCAGTTTATATGGGGCAGGGGGCCATCAGCCCCAGCATTTT. Combining the CDR3 with reference TRBV28 and TRBJ1-5 gives the whole variable domain DVKVTQSSRYLVKRTGEKVFLECVQDMDHENMFWYRQDPGLGLRLIYFSYDVKMKEKGDIPEGYSVSREKKERFSLILESASTNQTSMYLCASSLYGAGGHQPQHFGDGTRLSIL.

The V call is TRBV27, the J call TRBJ1-5, with D unresolved. This CDR3 is 15 amino acids long. The germline V gene encodes CDR1 MNHEY and CDR2 SMNVEV (reference sequence). V was clipped by 5 bases and J by 2 bases, with 13 bases between them. This chain's CDR3 is CASSPSGRGNQPQHF. CDR3 in DNA: TGTGCCAGCAGTCCTTCAGGAAGGGGCAATCAGCCCCAGCATTTT.

The table lists this clonotype with many counts. The V call is TRBV6-1, the J call TRBJ2-5, with D unresolved. V was pared by 6 bases and J by 2 bases, with 7 bases between. Germline lookup yields CDR1 MNHNS and CDR2 SASEGT. This CDR3 spans 12 amino acids. CDR3 loop: CASSNSQETQYF. DNA of the CDR3: TGTGCCAGCAGCAACTCACAAGAGACCCAGTACTTC.

This clonotype was picked up a small number of times. The chain combines TRBV12-3 or TRBV12-4 with TRBJ1-2; TRBD1 aligns across 7 bases. The CDR3 totals 15 residues. V lost 3 bases to trimming and J lost 4 bases; unmatched junction nucleotides: 8. The CDR3 DNA follows: TGTGCCAGCAGTTTTAGGGGGCCGGTGGCCTATGGCTACACCTTC. Its translation is CASSFRGPVAYGYTF.

The genes are TRBV3-1 and TRBJ2-7, with TRBD2 matching over 7 bases. The CDR3 runs 15 residues. V gave up 4 bases and J gave up 4 bases; unmatched junction bases: 10. Germline V gives CDR1 LGHDT, CDR2 YNNKEL (reference sequence). CDR3 coding DNA: TGTGCCAGCAGCCCCCAAACTAGCGTCGATTACGAGCAGTACTTC. This encodes CASSPQTSVDYEQYF.

This clonotype was seen ten or more times. The rearrangement uses TRBV2 and TRBJ1-1; D remains unclear. Looked up from germline, CDR1 is SNHLY and CDR2 is FYNNEI. The CDR3 contains 13 residues. V dropped 3 bases and J dropped 6 bases, with 11 bases sitting between them. DNA for the CDR3: TGTGCCAGCAGTGATTGGTGGGCCCCTGAAGCTTTCTTT. This sequence encodes CASSDWWAPEAFF.

This clonotype was counted at least ten times. This rearrangement joins TRBV2 to TRBJ2-7; 10 nucleotides agree with TRBD2. Unmatched junction bases numbered 21, after V lost 1 base and J lost 3 bases. In germline, CDR1 is SNHLY, CDR2 FYNNEI. The CDR3 loop spans 21 amino acids. As DNA, the CDR3 is TGTGCCAGCAGTGAAGTTCTAGAATCCCGAAATAGCGGGAGGCCCATCTACGAGCAGTACTTC. Translated: CASSEVLESRNSGRPIYEQYF.

The chain links TRBV5-1 to TRBJ2-2; possibly TRBD2 for D (6 bases). The CDR3 is made up of 17 amino acids. V was shortened by 0 bases and J by 4 bases, with 16 bases between the two germline ends. Germline loops: CDR1 SGHRS, CDR2 YFSETQ. CDR3 nucleotide sequence: TGCGCCAGCAGCTTGGCCTCCTCGGGAGTAGGCACCGGGGAGCTGTTTTTT. Translation: CASSLASSGVGTGELFF.

With respect to this clonotype: It differs at one base from a far larger clone, so likely a read error. This chain links TRBV6-1 with TRBJ2-3; the match to TRBD1 covers 12 bases. Germline loops: CDR1 MNHNS, CDR2 SASEGT. The V segment lost 6 bases and the J segment 5 bases; nucleotides outside the gene matches: 3. The CDR3 is 14 residues long. The CDR3 DNA reads TGTGCCAGCAGAGGGACAGGGGGCATAGATACGCAGTATTTT. It yields the protein CASRGTGGIDTQYF.

The chain recombines TRBV2 with TRBJ2-5; TRBD2 is a possible D gene (5 bases). The CDR3 contains 15 residues. V was trimmed by 2 bases and J by 9 bases, leaving 19 bases between them. Germline V gene sequence: CDR1 SNHLY, CDR2 FYNNEI. As DNA, the CDR3 is TGTGCCAGCAGTGAAAATAGCCGGGGAAAGATGGCCCAGTACTTC. Translating gives CASSENSRGKMAQYF.

The sample holds many counts of this clonotype. The rearrangement links TRBV29-1 to TRBJ2-7, with D unclear. V was trimmed by 3 bases and J by 9 bases, leaving 24 bases between them. In germline, CDR1 is SQVTM, CDR2 ANQGSEA. CDR3 length: 15 amino acids. CDR3 coding DNA: TGCAGCGTTGACCAAGGCAGCGAACACAGACGAGTGCAGTACTTC. Translating gives CSVDQGSEHRRVQYF.

This clonotype came up many times. At one end, the junction sequence differs from germline, possibly due to a read error. CDR3: CASSQDLNTGELFF. As DNA, the CDR3 is TGCGCCAGCAGCCAAGATCTGAACACCGGGGAGCTGTTTTTT. The J gene is TRBJ2-2, the V gene TRBV3-1; D is unclear. CDR3 length equals 14 residues. Germline values: CDR1 LGHDT, CDR2 YNNKEL (reference sequence).

This clonotype was seen at least ten times. This sequence joins TRBV27 and TRBJ2-7; 10 bases agree with TRBD1. This CDR3 has 16 residues. Germline CDR1 reads MNHEY; CDR2 reads SMNVEV (reference sequence). V lost 0 bases, J lost 4 bases, and 6 bases stayed unmatched. The CDR3, as DNA: TGTGCCAGCAGTTTATCCCCGGGACAGGGGCAATACGAGCAGTACTTC. This sequence encodes CASSLSPGQGQYEQYF.

In this sample, this clonotype turned up many times. This chain connects TRBV11-2 to TRBJ2-5; D tentatively reads TRBD1 or TRBD2 (7 bases each). The CDR3 is made up of 17 amino acids. Germline-derived CDR1 and CDR2 are SGHAT and FQNNGV. V shed 5 bases and J shed 5 bases, with 24 bases lying between them. The CDR3 protein is CASSTRGRGGFRETQYF. In DNA form, the CDR3 reads TGTGCCAGCAGCACCCGCGGGAGAGGGGGCTTTCGGGAGACCCAGTACTTC.

Concerning this clonotype: It is unclear where the CDR3 begins or ends on the DNA, so no DNA is shown, and the CDR3 is as TCRdb lists it. The gene calls are TRBV6-4 and TRBJ1-1. Germline V gene data show CDR1 as MRHNA and CDR2 as SNTAGT. The CDR3 comprises 21 residues, both ends counted. This chain's CDR3 is CASSDSTVYLCASTSFTEAFF.

The J gene is TRBJ2-4, the V gene TRBV7-8; 7 bases match TRBD1. Trimming removed 5 bases from V and 3 bases from J; junction bases left unmatched: 7. This CDR3 is 15 amino acids long. Germline V lookup: CDR1 SGHVS, CDR2 FQNEAQ. In DNA form, the CDR3 reads TGTGCCAGCAGCGCAAAACAGGGGAACAAAAACATTCAGTACTTC. This gives the protein CASSAKQGNKNIQYF.

V and J are TRBV28 and TRBJ2-6; the D call may be TRBD1 or TRBD2 (5 bases each). Per the germline V gene, CDR1 is MDHEN and CDR2 is SYDVKM. There are 15 residues in the CDR3. Between the trimmed V and J ends, which lost 6 bases and 4 bases, there was a span of 13 bases. This CDR3 is CASRTPGPGANVLTF. CDR3 bases: TGTGCCAGCAGAACGCCGGGGCCAGGGGCCAACGTCCTGACTTTC.

A note on this clonotype: This may stem from a read error, because a much larger clone lies one nucleotide away. V usage is TRBV20-1 and J usage is TRBJ2-1, with 7 bases matching TRBD2. Germline values: CDR1 DFQATT, CDR2 SNEGSKA (reference sequence). The CDR3 is 14 residues long. J was trimmed by 2 bases and V by 0 bases; bases with no gene match: 1. Here the CDR3 DNA reads TGCAGTGCTAGAGAGGGAGGGACCTACAATGAGCAGTTCTTC. Translated, it gives CSAREGGTYNEQFF.

This rearrangement joins TRBV28 to TRBJ2-7; the D gene could be TRBD1 or TRBD2 (6 bases each). Trimming stripped 6 bases from V and 5 bases from J, with 14 bases between. Germline CDR1 MDHEN, CDR2 SYDVKM. CDR3 length equals 13 residues. CDR3 sequence (DNA): TGTGCCAGCAGAGGTGGGGGGCTAGACGAGCAGTACTTC. Amino acid sequence: CASRGGGLDEQYF.

This clonotype was counted at least ten times. The gene calls are TRBV18 and TRBJ2-5; weak D call: TRBD1 (5 bases). From germline, CDR1 is KGHSH and CDR2 LQKENI. The CDR3 is 15 amino acids. Trimming pared 6 bases from V and 2 bases from J, leaving 16 bases between. The CDR3 DNA reads TGTGCCAGCTCTCAACAACAGGAACCACAAGAGACCCAGTACTTC. Protein sequence: CASSQQQEPQETQYF.

This clonotype was seen a handful of times. With a much larger clone just one base away, this may be a read error. The rearrangement joins TRBV30 to TRBJ1-2, with TRBD1 matching 7 bases. V trimming: 3 bases; J trimming: 1 base; junction bases outside the gene matches: 2. The length of the CDR3 is 13 residues. CDR1 is GTSNPN, CDR2 SVGIG, per germline (reference sequence). The CDR3 nucleotides are TGTGCCTGGAGGACAGGGAGTAACTATGGCTACACCTTC. This sequence encodes CAWRTGSNYGYTF.

Turning to this clonotype: This is likely an artifact of a read error, given a far larger clone one base away. The V and J genes are TRBV7-9 and TRBJ2-1, with 8 bases matching TRBD2. Per the germline V gene, CDR1 is SEHNR and CDR2 is FQNEAQ (reference sequence). V lost 4 bases and J lost 10; bases outside the gene matches: 12. The CDR3 sequence is 15 residues long. The CDR3 nucleotides read TGTGCCAGCAGCTCGTATCAGCGGGAGAAAAACGAGCAGTTCTTC. Its protein product is CASSSYQREKNEQFF.

Many counts were recorded for this clonotype. V is TRBV5-1 and J is TRBJ2-2, with a tentative D call TRBD1 (6 bases). The CDR3 runs 15 residues. The germline V gene encodes CDR1 SGHRS and CDR2 YFSETQ. V was pared by 1 base and J by 4 bases, with 11 bases between. CDR3 sequence (DNA): TGCGCCAGCAGCTTGCAGGGGTCCGGCACCGGGGAGCTGTTTTTT. This sequence encodes CASSLQGSGTGELFF. Supplemented by reference TRBV5-1 and TRBJ2-2, the full variable domain reads KAGVTQTPRYLIKTRGQQVTLSCSPISGHRSVSWYQQTPGQGLQFLFEYFSETQRNKGNFPGRFSGRQFSNSRSEMNVSTLELGDSALYLCASSLQGSGTGELFFGEGSRLTVL.

This clonotype was seen a few times. This rearrangement joins TRBV2 to TRBJ2-1; TRBD1 matches at 12 bases. This CDR3 has 16 amino acids. In germline, CDR1 is SNHLY, CDR2 FYNNEI. Trimming took 6 bases from V and 6 from J; bases not matched to a gene: 9. The CDR3 DNA sequence: TGTGCCAGCAGGGCCCCGGGACAGGGGGCCGGCAATGAGCAGTTCTTC. Amino acid sequence: CASRAPGQGAGNEQFF.